Sequencing of this TCR beta chain was carried out in a study of Tregs in tolerant kidney transplant recipients. Findings and limits, study-wide: No direct test of biological reproducibility was done here.

The CDR3 is 11 residues long. V was cut by 7 bases and J by 6 bases, with 10 bases left in between. Germline V gene data show CDR1 as SNHLY and CDR2 as FYNNEI. TCRdb's table, derived via immunoSEQ multiplex PCR, lists solely in-frame clones and lacks some. The sample carries around 230,000 clones, 80% to 85% recorded once. Comments on this clone: What it recognizes is unknown.

This sequence joins TRBV2 and TRBJ2-7; D unclear. Specimen: CD4+ T cells from blood. The receptor comes from a human donor in good health. The CDR3 here is CASKALAEQYF. CDR3 DNA sequence: TGTGCCAGCAAGGCGCTGGCCGAGCAGTACTTC.